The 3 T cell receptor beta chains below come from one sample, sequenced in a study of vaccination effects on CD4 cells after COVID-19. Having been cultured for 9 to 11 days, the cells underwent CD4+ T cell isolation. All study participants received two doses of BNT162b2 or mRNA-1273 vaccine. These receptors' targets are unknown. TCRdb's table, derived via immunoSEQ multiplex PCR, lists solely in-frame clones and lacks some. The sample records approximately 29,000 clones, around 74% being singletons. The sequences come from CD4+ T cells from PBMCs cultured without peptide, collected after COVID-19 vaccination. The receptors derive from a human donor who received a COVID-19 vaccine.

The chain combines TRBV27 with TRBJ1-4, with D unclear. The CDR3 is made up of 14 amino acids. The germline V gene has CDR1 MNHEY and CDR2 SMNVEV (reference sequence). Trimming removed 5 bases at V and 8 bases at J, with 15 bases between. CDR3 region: CASSLGSRGEKLFF. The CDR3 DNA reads TGTGCCAGCAGTCTAGGTTCAAGAGGGGAAAAACTGTTTTTT.

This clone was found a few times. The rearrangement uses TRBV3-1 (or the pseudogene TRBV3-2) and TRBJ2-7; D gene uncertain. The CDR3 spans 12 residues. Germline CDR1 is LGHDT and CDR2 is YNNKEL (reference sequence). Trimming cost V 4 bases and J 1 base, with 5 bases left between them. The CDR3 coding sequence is TGTGCCAGCAGCCGAGGATCCTACGAGCAGTACTTC. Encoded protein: CASSRGSYEQYF.

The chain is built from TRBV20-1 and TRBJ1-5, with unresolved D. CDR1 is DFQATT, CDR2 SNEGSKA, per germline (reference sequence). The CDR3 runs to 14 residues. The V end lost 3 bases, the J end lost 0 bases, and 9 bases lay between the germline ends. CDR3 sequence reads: CSASRRASNQPQHF. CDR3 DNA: TGCAGTGCTAGTCGAAGGGCTAGCAATCAGCCCCAGCATTTT.